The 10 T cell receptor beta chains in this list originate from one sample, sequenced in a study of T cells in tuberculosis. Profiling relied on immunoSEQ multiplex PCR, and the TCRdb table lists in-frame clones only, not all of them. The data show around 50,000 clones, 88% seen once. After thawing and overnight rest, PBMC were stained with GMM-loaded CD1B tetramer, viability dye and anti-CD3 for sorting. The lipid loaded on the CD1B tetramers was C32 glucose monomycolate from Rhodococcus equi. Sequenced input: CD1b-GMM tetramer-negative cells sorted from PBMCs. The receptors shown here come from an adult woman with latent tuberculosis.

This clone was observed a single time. In DNA, the CDR3 is TGTGCCAGCAGCTTGGTCAGGGAAGGCTACACCTTC. It yields the protein CASSLVREGYTF. The genes are TRBV5-6 and TRBJ1-2, with a tentative D call TRBD1 (5 bases). The V gene's germline CDR1 is SGHDT and CDR2 YYEEEE. The CDR3 sequence is 12 residues long. V was cut by 0 bases and J by 8 bases, with 8 bases left in between.

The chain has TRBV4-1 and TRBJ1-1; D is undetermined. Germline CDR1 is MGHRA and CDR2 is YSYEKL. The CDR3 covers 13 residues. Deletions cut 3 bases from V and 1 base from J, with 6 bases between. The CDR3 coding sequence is TGCGCCAGCAGCCACCCAGGGAACACTGAAGCTTTCTTT. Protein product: CASSHPGNTEAFF.

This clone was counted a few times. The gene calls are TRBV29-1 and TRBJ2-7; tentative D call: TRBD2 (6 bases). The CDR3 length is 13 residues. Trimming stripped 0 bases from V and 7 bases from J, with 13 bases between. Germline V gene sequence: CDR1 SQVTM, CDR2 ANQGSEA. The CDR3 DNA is TGCAGCGTTGAAGACACGGGAGTTAATGAGCAGTACTTC. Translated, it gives CSVEDTGVNEQYF.

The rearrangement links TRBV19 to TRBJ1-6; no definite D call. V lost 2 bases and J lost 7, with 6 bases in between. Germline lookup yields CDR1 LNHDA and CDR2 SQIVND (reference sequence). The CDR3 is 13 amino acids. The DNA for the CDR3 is TGTGCCAGTAGTATACTCGAGAATTCACCCCTCCACTTT. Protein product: CASSILENSPLHF.

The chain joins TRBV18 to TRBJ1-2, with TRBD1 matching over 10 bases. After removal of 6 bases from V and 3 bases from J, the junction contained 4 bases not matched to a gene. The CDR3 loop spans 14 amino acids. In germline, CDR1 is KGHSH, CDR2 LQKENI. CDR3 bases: TGTGCCAGCTCGGAAGGGACAGGGGACTATGGCTACACCTTC. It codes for CASSEGTGDYGYTF.

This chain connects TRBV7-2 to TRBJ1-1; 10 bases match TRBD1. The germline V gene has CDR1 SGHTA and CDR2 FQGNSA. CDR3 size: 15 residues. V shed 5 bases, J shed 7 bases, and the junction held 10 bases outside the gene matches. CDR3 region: CASSPYPGQGIEAFF. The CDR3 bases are TGTGCCAGCAGCCCATATCCGGGACAGGGGATTGAAGCTTTCTTT.

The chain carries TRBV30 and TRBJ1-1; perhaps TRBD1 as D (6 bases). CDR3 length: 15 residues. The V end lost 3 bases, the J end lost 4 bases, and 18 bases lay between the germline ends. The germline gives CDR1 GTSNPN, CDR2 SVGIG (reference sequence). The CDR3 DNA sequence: TGTGCCTGGAGGGCCCGACGTCAGGGGAGCACTGAAGCTTTCTTT. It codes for CAWRARRQGSTEAFF.

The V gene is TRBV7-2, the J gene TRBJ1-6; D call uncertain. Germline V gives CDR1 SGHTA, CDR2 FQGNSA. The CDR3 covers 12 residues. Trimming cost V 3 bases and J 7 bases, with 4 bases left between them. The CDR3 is CASSFRNSPLHF. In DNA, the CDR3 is TGTGCCAGCAGCTTCAGAAATTCACCCCTCCACTTT. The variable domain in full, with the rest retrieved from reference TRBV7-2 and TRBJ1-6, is GAGVSQSPSNKVTEKGKDVELRCDPISGHTALYWYRQSLGQGLEFLIYFQGNSAPDKSGLPSDRFSAERTGGSVSTLTIQRTQQEDSAVYLCASSFRNSPLHFGNGTRLTVT.

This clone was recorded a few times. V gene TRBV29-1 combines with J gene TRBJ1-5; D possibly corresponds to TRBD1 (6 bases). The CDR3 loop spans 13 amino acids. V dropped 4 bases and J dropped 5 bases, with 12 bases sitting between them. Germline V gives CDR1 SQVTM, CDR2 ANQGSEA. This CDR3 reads CSVVLGADQPQHF. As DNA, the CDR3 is TGCAGCGTTGTATTGGGGGCGGATCAGCCCCAGCATTTT.

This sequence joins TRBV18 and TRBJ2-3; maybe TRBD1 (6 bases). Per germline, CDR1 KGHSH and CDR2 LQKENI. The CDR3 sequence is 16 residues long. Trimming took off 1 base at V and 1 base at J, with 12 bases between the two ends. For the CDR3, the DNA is TGTGCCAGCTCACCACAAGTATCAGGGGGCACAGATACGCAGTATTTT. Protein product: CASSPQVSGGTDTQYF.